This passage covers 5 T cell receptor beta chains from one sample sequenced in a study of persistence of HIV-infected CD4 T cells. No antigen has been assigned to these receptors. The stimulus was lysate of CMV-infected fibroblasts, around 9.3 ug/mL. Sorted nonresponding memory CD4+ T cells were CD40L-negative, CD69-negative, CD45RO-high. The libraries were made with immunoSEQ version 4 in survey mode. Sequencing was performed with immunoSEQ multiplex PCR; in TCRdb, only in-frame clones are kept and a portion is missing. The sample carries 40,000 to 55,000 clones, about 80% recorded once. This sample comprised CD4+ T cells sorted from PBMCs after approximately 19-hour stimulation, obtained from a patient who received antiretroviral therapy. The receptor set was obtained from an adult man with HIV who was CMV-seropositive.

CDR3 region: CASSPQSDTEAFF. The CDR3 bases are TGTGCCAGCAGCCCCCAAAGCGACACTGAAGCTTTCTTT. The gene calls are TRBV7-9 and TRBJ1-1; D not certain. Germline values: CDR1 SEHNR, CDR2 FQNEAQ (reference sequence). Trimming removed 5 bases from V and 3 bases from J, with 10 bases in between. This CDR3 has 13 amino acids.

The chain links TRBV5-4 to TRBJ1-6; perhaps TRBD1 as D (5 bases). CDR1 is SGHNT and CDR2 is YYREEE in the germline V gene (reference sequence). V dropped 3 bases and J dropped 13 bases, with 14 bases sitting between them. The CDR3 has 13 residues. The CDR3 coding sequence is TGTGCCAGCAGCTGGGACCGCCTAGGGCCCCTCCACTTT. Translation gives CASSWDRLGPLHF.

This clone occurred once. The chain joins TRBV5-1 to TRBJ2-7; TRBD1 might be the D (5 bases). Germline values: CDR1 SGHRS, CDR2 YFSETQ. This CDR3 is built from 15 residues. Trimming took off 3 bases at V and 3 bases at J, with 16 bases between the two ends. CDR3 nucleotides: TGCGCCAGCAGCTGGGGCACACGGAGTGGCTACGAGCAGTACTTC. Encoded protein: CASSWGTRSGYEQYF. Full variable domain (remainder filled in from reference TRBV5-1 and TRBJ2-7): KAGVTQTPRYLIKTRGQQVTLSCSPISGHRSVSWYQQTPGQGLQFLFEYFSETQRNKGNFPGRFSGRQFSNSRSEMNVSTLELGDSALYLCASSWGTRSGYEQYFGPGTRLTVT.

This chain joins TRBV29-1 and TRBJ2-5; D might be TRBD1 (5 bases). Germline V gene lookup returns CDR1 SQVTM and CDR2 ANQGSEA. This CDR3 has 12 amino acids. V was clipped by 7 bases and J by 1 base, with 10 bases between them. CDR3 bases: TGCAGCGGACGACAGTTCCAAGAGACCCAGTACTTC. Translated, it gives CSGRQFQETQYF.

The gene calls are TRBV18 and TRBJ1-1; unclear D gene. Germline values: CDR1 KGHSH, CDR2 LQKENI. The V gene lost 6 bases and the J gene lost 6 bases, with 17 bases spanning the gap. The CDR3 extends over 14 amino acids. DNA for the CDR3: TGTGCCAGCTCGCTTCGCCAGGACGGACCTGAAGCTTTCTTT. Protein sequence: CASSLRQDGPEAFF.